The 10 T cell receptor beta chains in this list originate from one sample, sequenced in a study of blood T cell repertoires in COVID-19 (dated by TCRdb to 2020 to 2022). Library preparation was by the immunoSEQ multiplex PCR assay. In its TCRdb copy, this immuneACCESS table keeps in-frame sequences only and misses some clones. Where compared with another copy, unresolved V genes explain less than half of these, and the others have no known cause. The sample records about 240,000 clones, approximately 87% of which are singletons. The top ten clones comprise roughly 5.8% of the sample. Sequencing input: peripheral blood. The receptors originated from a man aged 60 to 75 with acute or convalescent COVID-19.

The V and J genes are TRBV7-2 and TRBJ1-2; no firm D call. CDR3 size: 15 residues. The germline gives CDR1 SGHTA, CDR2 FQGNSA. V lost 0 bases to trimming and J lost 3 bases, with 11 bases between them. The CDR3 loop is CASSLALTGDYGYTF. Written as DNA, the CDR3 is TGTGCCAGCAGCTTAGCGCTTACCGGGGACTATGGCTACACCTTC.

The genes are TRBV5-4 and TRBJ2-7; D is perhaps TRBD2 (6 bases). Germline V gene sequence: CDR1 SGHNT, CDR2 YYREEE (reference sequence). CDR3 length: 13 residues. The ends were cut back, 4 bases at V and 6 bases at J, with 14 bases in the middle. The CDR3 DNA is TGTGCCAGCAGCCTACCCGGAGGGGCCGAGCAGTACTTC. Amino acid sequence: CASSLPGGAEQYF.

The chain couples TRBV11-2 to TRBJ1-1; 8 bases are a match to TRBD1. Germline V lookup: CDR1 SGHAT, CDR2 FQNNGV. The CDR3 is 14 residues long. The V and J ends lost 5 bases and 6 bases, in that order; junction bases with no gene match: 8. CDR3 protein: CASSPQGAFAEAFF. As DNA, the CDR3 is TGTGCCAGCAGCCCCCAGGGGGCTTTTGCTGAAGCTTTCTTT. Looking up the rest from reference TRBV11-2 and TRBJ1-1 gives the full variable domain: EAGVAQSPRYKIIEKRQSVAFWCNPISGHATLYWYQQILGQGPKLLIQFQNNGVVDDSQLPKDRFSAERLKGVDSTLKIQPAKLEDSAVYLCASSPQGAFAEAFFGQGTRLTVV.

This rearrangement joins TRBV6-5 to TRBJ2-5; D not resolved. V lost 3 bases, J lost 3 bases, and 8 bases lay in between. This CDR3 has 13 amino acids. The germline CDR1 and CDR2 sequences are MNHEY and SVGAGI. In nucleotides, the CDR3 is TGTGCCAGCAGTTATAGACGGGAAGAGACCCAGTACTTC. It is translated as CASSYRREETQYF.

The rearrangement joins TRBV5-1 to TRBJ2-1, with 9 bases lining up with TRBD1. This CDR3 region has 14 residues. Germline values: CDR1 SGHRS, CDR2 YFSETQ. V was clipped by 4 bases and J by 4 bases; unmatched bases: 3. The CDR3 protein is CASSRTGVYNEQFF. DNA of the CDR3: TGCGCCAGCAGCCGGACAGGGGTTTACAATGAGCAGTTCTTC.

The chain links TRBV19 to TRBJ2-6, with 9 bases fitting TRBD1. Germline assignment: CDR1 LNHDA and CDR2 SQIVND (reference sequence). The CDR3 covers 17 residues. The J segment lost 2 bases and the V segment lost 5 bases, leaving 7 bases of the junction unmatched. The CDR3 region has the DNA TGTGCCAGTAGTCCAATGGGACAGGGAGCTGGGGCCAACGTCCTGACTTTC. This sequence encodes CASSPMGQGAGANVLTF.

This sequence joins TRBV4-2 and TRBJ2-1; maybe TRBD2 (5 bases). Trimming cost V 3 bases and J 3 bases, with 15 bases left between them. The length of the CDR3 is 16 residues. Germline CDR1 and CDR2: LGHNA and YNFKEQ. CDR3 residues: CASSQPGLPNYNEQFF. The CDR3 DNA is TGTGCCAGCAGCCAGCCGGGGTTGCCAAACTACAATGAGCAGTTCTTC.

The gene calls are TRBV19 and TRBJ1-4; D gene unclear. The V and J ends lost 3 bases and 8 bases respectively, with 16 bases between them. Germline V gives CDR1 LNHDA, CDR2 SQIVND (reference sequence). The CDR3 length is 15 residues. The CDR3 region is CASSILAGMREKLFF. DNA of the CDR3: TGTGCCAGTAGTATTTTGGCGGGGATGCGAGAAAAACTGTTTTTT.

The chain carries TRBV18 and TRBJ2-7; 7 bases line up with TRBD2. CDR3 length: 15 amino acids. V shed 0 bases and J 2 bases; nucleotides not matched to a gene: 4. Germline assignment: CDR1 KGHSH and CDR2 LQKENI. The CDR3 DNA is TGTGCCAGCTCACCACCGGGGGGGATCACCTACGAGCAGTACTTC. Its translation is CASSPPGGITYEQYF.

V usage is TRBV11-2 and J usage is TRBJ1-2; 8 nucleotides align to TRBD1. Unmatched junction bases numbered 6, after V lost 1 base and J lost 8 bases. Per germline, CDR1 SGHAT and CDR2 FQNNGV. The CDR3 length is 14 residues. The CDR3: CASSLGDRGLGYTF. CDR3 bases: TGTGCCAGCAGCTTAGGCGACAGGGGATTAGGCTACACCTTC.